This T cell receptor (beta chain) was recovered during a study of identical twins. Overall study findings and caveats: Memory repertoires lacked the insertion deficit that abundant cord blood beta clonotypes showed. Within beta out-of-frame sequences, the excess sharing observed between twins was weaker.

This clonotype was seen at least ten times. Antigen unknown. A universal primer site came from template switching; cDNA carried unique molecular identifiers. In TCRdb, the 5' RACE reads were re-called with MiXCR into one record per CDR3 protein. Among 210,000 or so distinct CDR3 sequences listed, around 6.9% were seen once. CDR1 is DFQATT, CDR2 SNEGSKA, per germline (reference sequence). The V and J ends lost 7 bases and 0 bases, in that order; junction bases with no gene match: 4. The CDR3 runs 14 residues. The data were also submitted as part of a second study, on yellow fever vaccine responses in identical twins. According to that study: Reported findings indicate that twins' vaccine T cell responses seemed partially convergent, partially personalized.

Input material: memory (CD45RO+) T cells sorted from blood. The V gene is TRBV20-1, the J gene TRBJ2-1, with 9 bases identical to TRBD2. The receptor's source is a woman in her late teens or twenties in good health. The CDR3 DNA reads as TGCAGTGGGAAACTAGCGGGCTCCTACAATGAGCAGTTCTTC. Protein sequence: CSGKLAGSYNEQFF.